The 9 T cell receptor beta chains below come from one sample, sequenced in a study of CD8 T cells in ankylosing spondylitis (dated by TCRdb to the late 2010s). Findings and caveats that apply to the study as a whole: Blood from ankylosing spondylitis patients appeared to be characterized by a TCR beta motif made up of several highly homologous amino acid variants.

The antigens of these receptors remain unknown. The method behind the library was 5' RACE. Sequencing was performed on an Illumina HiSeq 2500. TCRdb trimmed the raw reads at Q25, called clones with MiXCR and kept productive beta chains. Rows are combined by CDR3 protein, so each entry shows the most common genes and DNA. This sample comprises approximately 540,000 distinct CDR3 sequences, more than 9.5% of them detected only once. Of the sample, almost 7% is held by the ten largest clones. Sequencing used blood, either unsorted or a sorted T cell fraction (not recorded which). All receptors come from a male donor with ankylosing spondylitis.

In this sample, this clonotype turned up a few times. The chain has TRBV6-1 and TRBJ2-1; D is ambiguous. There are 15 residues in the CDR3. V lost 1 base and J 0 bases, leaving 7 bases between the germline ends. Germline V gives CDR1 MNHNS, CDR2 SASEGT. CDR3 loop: CASSEECGSYNEQFF. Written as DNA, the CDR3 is TGTGCCAGCAGTGAAGAATGCGGCTCCTACAATGAGCAGTTCTTC.

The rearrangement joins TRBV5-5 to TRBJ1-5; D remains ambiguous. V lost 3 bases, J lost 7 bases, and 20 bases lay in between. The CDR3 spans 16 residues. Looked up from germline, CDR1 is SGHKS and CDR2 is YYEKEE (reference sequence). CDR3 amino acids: CASSYEFITSGQPQHF. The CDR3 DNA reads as TGTGCCAGCAGCTATGAATTTATAACATCGGGGCAGCCCCAGCATTTT.

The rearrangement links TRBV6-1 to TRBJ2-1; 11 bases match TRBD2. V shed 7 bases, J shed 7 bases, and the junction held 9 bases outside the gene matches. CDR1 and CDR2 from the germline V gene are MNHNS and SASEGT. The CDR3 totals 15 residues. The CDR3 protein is CASILGTSGSNEQFF. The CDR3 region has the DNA TGTGCCAGCATATTGGGGACTAGCGGCTCGAATGAGCAGTTCTTC.

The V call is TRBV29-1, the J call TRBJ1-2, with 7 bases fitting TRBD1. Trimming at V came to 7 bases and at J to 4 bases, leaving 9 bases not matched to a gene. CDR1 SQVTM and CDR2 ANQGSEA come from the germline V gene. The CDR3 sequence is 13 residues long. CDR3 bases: TGCAGCGGATCGACAGGGTTGGGCTATGGCTACACCTTC. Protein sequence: CSGSTGLGYGYTF.

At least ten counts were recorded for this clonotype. This CDR3 is CPTDRDASSYEQYF. The DNA for the CDR3 is TGTCCCACCGACCGGGACGCCAGCTCCTACGAGCAGTACTTC. The chain recombines TRBV12-3 or TRBV12-4 with TRBJ2-7; either TRBD1 or TRBD2 may supply D (5 bases each). The CDR3 is made up of 14 amino acids.

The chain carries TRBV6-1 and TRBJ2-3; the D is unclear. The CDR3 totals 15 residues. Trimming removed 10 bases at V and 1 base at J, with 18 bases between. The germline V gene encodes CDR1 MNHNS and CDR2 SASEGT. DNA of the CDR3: TGTGCCACTTTGACGGATGTCTATGGCACAGATACGCAGTATTTT. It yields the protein CATLTDVYGTDTQYF.

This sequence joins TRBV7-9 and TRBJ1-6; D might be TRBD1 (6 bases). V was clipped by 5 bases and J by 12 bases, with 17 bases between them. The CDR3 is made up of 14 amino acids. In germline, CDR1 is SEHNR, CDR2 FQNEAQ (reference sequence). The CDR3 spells CASSPSGGGKPLHF. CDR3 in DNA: TGTGCCAGCAGCCCTTCGGGAGGGGGTAAACCCCTCCACTTT.

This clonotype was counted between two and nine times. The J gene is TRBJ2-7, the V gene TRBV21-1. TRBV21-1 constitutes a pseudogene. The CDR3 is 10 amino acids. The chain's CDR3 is CASSFNEQYV. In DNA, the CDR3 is TGTGCCAGCAGCTTCAACGAGCAGTACGTC.

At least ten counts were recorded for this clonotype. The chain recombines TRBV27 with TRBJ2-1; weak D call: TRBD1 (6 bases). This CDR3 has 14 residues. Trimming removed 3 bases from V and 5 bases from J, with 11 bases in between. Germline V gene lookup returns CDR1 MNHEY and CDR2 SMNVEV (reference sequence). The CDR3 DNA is TGTGCCAGCAGTTTGATCAGGGGTCACAATGAGCAGTTCTTC. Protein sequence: CASSLIRGHNEQFF.